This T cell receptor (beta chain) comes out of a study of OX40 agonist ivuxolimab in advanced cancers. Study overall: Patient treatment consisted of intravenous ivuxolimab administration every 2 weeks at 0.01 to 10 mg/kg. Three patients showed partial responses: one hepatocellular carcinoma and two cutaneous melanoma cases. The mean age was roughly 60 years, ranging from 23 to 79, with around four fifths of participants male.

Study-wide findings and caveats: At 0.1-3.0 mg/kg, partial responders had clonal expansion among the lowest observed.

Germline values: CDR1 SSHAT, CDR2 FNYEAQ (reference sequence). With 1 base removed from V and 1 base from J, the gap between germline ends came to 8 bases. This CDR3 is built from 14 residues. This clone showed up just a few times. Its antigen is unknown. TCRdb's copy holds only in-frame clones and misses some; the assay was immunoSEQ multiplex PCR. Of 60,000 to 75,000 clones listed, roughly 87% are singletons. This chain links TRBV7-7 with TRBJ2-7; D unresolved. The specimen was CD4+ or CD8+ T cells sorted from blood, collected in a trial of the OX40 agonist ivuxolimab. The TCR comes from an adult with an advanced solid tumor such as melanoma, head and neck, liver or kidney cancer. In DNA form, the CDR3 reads TGTGCCAGCAGCTTAGAGGTGGGGTCCTACGAGCAGTACTTC. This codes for CASSLEVGSYEQYF.